What follows is one T cell receptor beta chain and its context. What it binds is not known. This record belongs to a study of shared clonotypes between healthy human individuals. Whole-study context: The people who gave samples were two women and a few men aged 18 to 49. Study outcomes and limitations: The sole specimen, blood, was sampled, and tissue repertoires likely differ. A small donor pool kept down the genetic and exposure-history diversity that was represented.

This CDR3 is 15 amino acids long. The germline gives CDR1 SGHRS, CDR2 YFSETQ. Unmatched junction bases numbered 12, after V lost 7 bases and J lost 5 bases. As processed by the authors: Owing to the provision of junction-only sequences devoid of quality scores by immunoSEQ, filtering differed. The assay was immunoSEQ multiplex PCR, and TCRdb's table has in-frame clones only and misses some. V and J calls and clone size are those listed in that table; D and trimming were worked out from the DNA. Of fewer than 550,000 clones detected, roughly 79% appear once; the ten largest clones hold around 13%. The chain uses TRBV5-1 and TRBJ2-1, with 7 bases fitting TRBD2. The sequenced material came from PBMCs. The TCR sequence derives from a woman between 40 and 50 years old in good health. Some clones in this sample may be carry-over from other donors' samples. The CDR3 loop is CASVAGTTLDNEQFF. CDR3 DNA: TGCGCCAGCGTCGCCGGGACTACCCTCGACAATGAGCAGTTCTTC.